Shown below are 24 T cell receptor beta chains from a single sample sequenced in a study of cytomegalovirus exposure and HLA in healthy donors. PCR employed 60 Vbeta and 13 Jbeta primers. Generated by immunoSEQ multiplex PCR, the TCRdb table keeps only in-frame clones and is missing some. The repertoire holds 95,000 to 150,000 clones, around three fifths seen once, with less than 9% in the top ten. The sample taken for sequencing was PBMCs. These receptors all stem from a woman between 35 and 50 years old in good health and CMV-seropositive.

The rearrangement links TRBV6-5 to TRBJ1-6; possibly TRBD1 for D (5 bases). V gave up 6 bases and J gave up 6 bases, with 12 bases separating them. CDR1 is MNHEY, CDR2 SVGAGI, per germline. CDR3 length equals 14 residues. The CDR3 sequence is CASRLDTSNSPLHF. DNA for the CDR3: TGTGCCAGCAGACTGGACACAAGTAATTCACCCCTCCACTTT.

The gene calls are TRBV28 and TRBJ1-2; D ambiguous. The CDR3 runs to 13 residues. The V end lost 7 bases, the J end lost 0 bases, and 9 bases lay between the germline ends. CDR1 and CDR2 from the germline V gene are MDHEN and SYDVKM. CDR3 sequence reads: CASKAGSNYGYTF. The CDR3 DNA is TGTGCCAGCAAGGCAGGATCTAACTATGGCTACACCTTC.

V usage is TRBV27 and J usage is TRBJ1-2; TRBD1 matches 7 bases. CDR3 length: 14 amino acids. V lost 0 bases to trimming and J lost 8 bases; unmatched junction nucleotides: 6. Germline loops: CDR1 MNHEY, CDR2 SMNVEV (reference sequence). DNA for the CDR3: TGTGCCAGCAGTTTATCTGACAGGGAACGCGGCTACACCTTC. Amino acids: CASSLSDRERGYTF.

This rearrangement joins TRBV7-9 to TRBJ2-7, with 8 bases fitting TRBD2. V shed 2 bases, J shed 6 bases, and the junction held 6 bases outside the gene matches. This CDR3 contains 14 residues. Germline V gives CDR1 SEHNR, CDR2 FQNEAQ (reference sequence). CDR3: CASSLRSGSGEQYF. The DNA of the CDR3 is TGTGCCAGCAGCTTAAGAAGCGGGAGCGGCGAGCAGTACTTC.

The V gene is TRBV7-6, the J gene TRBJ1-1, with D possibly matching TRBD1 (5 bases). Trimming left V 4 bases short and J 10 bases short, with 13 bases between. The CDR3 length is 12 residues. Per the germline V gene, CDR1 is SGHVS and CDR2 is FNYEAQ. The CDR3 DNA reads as TGTGCCAGCAGCTCCCCGACAGACGGAGCTTTCTTT. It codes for CASSSPTDGAFF.

The CDR3 reads CASRPGTGAGNTEAFF. The CDR3 DNA sequence: TGTGCCAGCAGGCCCGGGACAGGGGCCGGGAACACTGAAGCTTTCTTT. The chain recombines TRBV2 with TRBJ1-1, with 10 bases lining up with TRBD1. Germline loops: CDR1 SNHLY, CDR2 FYNNEI. J was trimmed by 1 base and V by 6 bases; bases with no gene match: 8. This CDR3 region has 16 residues.

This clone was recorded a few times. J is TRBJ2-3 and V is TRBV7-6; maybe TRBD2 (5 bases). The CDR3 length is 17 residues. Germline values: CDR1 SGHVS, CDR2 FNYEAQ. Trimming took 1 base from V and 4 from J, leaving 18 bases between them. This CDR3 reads CASSLEGLDLRADTQYF. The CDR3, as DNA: TGTGCCAGCAGCTTAGAAGGACTCGACCTTAGGGCAGATACGCAGTATTTT.

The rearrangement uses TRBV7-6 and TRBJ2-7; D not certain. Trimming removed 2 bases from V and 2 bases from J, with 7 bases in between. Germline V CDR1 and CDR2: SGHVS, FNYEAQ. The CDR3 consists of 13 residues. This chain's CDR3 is CASSLKEPYEQYF. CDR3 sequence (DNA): TGTGCCAGCAGCTTAAAAGAGCCCTACGAGCAGTACTTC.

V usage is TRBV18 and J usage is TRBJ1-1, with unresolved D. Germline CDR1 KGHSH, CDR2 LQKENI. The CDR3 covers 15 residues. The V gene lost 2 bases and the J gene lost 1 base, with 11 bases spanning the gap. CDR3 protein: CASSPAGSGNTEAFF. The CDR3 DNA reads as TGTGCCAGCTCACCAGCGGGGTCGGGGAACACTGAAGCTTTCTTT.

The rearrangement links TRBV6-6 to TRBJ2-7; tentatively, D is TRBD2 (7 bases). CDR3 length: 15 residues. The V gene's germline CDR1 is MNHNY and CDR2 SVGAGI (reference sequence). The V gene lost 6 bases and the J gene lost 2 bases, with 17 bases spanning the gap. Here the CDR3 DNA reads TGTGCCAGCAGCCCTCGGGGGGACACACCCTACGAGCAGTACTTC. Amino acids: CASSPRGDTPYEQYF.

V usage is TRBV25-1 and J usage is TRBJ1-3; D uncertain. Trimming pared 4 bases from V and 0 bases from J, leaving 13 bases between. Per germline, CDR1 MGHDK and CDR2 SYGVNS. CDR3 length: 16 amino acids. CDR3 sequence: CASSGGMGRSGNTIYF. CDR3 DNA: TGTGCCAGCAGTGGAGGGATGGGCCGCTCTGGAAACACCATATATTTT.

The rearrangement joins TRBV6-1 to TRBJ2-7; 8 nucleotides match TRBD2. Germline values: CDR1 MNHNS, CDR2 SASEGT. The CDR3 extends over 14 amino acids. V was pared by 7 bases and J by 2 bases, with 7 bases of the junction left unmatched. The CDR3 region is CASTAGVSPYEQYF. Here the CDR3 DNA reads TGTGCCAGCACAGCGGGAGTGAGCCCCTACGAGCAGTACTTC.

The DNA for the CDR3 is TGCGCCAGCAGCCAAGAGGGGACAGGGGTCTACACCGGGGAGCTGTTTTTT. As protein: CASSQEGTGVYTGELFF. V is TRBV4-1 and J is TRBJ2-2; TRBD1 matches 10 bases. Germline CDR1 and CDR2: MGHRA and YSYEKL. J gave up 3 bases and V 0 bases, and 4 bases lay outside the gene matches. CDR3 length equals 17 residues.

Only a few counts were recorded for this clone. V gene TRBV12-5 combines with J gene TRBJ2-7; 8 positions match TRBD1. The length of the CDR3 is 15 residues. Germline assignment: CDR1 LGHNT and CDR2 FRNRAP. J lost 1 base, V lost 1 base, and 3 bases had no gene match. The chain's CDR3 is CASGLGQGLSYEQYF. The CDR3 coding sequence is TGTGCTAGTGGTTTGGGACAGGGGTTGTCCTACGAGCAGTACTTC.

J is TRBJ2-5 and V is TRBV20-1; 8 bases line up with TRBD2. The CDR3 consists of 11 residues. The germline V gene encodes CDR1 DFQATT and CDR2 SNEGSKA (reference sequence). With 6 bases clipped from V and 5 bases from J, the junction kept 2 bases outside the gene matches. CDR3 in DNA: TGCAGTGCCGGCGGGAGGGAGACCCAGTACTTC. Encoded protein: CSAGGRETQYF.

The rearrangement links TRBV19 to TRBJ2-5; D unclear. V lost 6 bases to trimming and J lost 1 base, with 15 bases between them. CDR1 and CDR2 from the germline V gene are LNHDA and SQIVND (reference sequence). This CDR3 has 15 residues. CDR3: CASSALPTSQETQYF. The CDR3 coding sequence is TGTGCCAGTAGCGCACTCCCCACCTCCCAAGAGACCCAGTACTTC.

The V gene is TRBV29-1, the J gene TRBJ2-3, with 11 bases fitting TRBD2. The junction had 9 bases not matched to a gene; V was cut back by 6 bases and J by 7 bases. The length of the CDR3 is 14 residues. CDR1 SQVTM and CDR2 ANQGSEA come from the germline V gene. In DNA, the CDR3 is TGCAGCGTGATAGCGGGAGGGGGGGGAAATACGCAGTATTTT. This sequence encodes CSVIAGGGGNTQYF.

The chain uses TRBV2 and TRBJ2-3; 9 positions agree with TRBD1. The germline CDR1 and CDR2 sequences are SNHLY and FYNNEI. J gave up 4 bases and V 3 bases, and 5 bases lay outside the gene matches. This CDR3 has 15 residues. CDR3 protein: CASSDPQGASDTQYF. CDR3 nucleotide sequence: TGTGCCAGCAGTGACCCACAGGGGGCCTCAGATACGCAGTATTTT.

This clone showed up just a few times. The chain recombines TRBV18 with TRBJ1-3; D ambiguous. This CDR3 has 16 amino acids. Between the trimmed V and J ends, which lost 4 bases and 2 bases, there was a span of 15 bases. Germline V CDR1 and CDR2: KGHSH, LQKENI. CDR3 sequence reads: CASSLSESGPGNTIYF. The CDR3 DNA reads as TGTGCCAGCTCACTGTCGGAGAGCGGGCCTGGAAACACCATATATTTT.

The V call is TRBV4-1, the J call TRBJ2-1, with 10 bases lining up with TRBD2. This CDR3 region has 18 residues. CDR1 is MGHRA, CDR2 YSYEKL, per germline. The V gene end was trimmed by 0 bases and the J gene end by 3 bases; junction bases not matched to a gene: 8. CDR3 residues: CASSQEGSGGAVYNEQFF. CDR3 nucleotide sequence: TGCGCCAGCAGCCAAGAGGGGAGCGGGGGGGCCGTCTACAATGAGCAGTTCTTC.

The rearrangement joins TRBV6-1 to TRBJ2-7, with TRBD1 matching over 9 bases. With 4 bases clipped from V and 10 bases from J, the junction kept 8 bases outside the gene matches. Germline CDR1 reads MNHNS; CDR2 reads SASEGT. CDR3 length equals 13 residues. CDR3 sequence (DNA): TGTGCCAGCAGTGCCCGGGACAGGGACTCTCAGTACTTC. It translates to CASSARDRDSQYF.

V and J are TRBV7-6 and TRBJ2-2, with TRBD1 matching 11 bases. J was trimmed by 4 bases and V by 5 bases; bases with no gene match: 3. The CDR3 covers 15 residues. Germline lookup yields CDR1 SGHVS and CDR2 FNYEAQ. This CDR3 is CASSLGQGATGELFF. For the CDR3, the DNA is TGTGCCAGCAGCCTCGGACAGGGGGCCACCGGGGAGCTGTTTTTT.

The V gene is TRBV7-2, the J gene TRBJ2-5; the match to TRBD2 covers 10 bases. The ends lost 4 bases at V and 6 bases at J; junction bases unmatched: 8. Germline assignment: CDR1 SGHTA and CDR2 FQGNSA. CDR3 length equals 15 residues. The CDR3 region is CASSSSAGGLKTQYF. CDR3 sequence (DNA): TGTGCCAGCAGCTCCTCAGCGGGGGGGTTGAAGACCCAGTACTTC.

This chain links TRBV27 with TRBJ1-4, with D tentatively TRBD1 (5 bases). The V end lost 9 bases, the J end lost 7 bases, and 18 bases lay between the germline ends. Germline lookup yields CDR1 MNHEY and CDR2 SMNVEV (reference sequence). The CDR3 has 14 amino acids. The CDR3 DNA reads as TGTGCCAGTCGGGAGGGGACCGTGAGTGAAAAACTGTTTTTT. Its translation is CASREGTVSEKLFF.